This T cell receptor (beta chain) was retrieved from a study of T cell changes during pregnancy in multiple sclerosis. This clone was counted only a few times. The repertoire was sequenced with immunoSEQ multiplex PCR; TCRdb's copy has only in-frame clones and lacks some. In the table there are approximately 87,000 clones, approximately 90% of which are singletons. This TCR was recovered from a female donor with multiple sclerosis, enrolled in a pregnancy study. The specimen was CD4+ T cells from peripheral blood mononuclear cells, collected in the second trimester of pregnancy.

The CDR3 region is CASSLFIQVVGDTGELFF. DNA for the CDR3: TGTGCCAGCAGTTTATTTATCCAGGTGGTAGGGGACACCGGGGAGCTGTTTTTT. The V call is TRBV27, the J call TRBJ2-2, with a weak D call TRBD1 (5 bases). CDR3 length equals 18 residues. CDR1 is MNHEY, CDR2 SMNVEV, per germline (reference sequence). V was shortened by 1 base and J by 3 bases, with 18 bases between the two germline ends.